This T cell receptor beta chain was captured in a study of technical replicates of blood from a handful of donors (dated by TCRdb to about 2017). As concerns this clone: Its binding antigen is unknown. No per-base quality is available; no much larger clone lies one base away.

The library was prepared using the immunoSEQ multiplex PCR assay. The source is immuneACCESS, and TCRdb retained only in-frame sequences with V and J called. Part of the clones is not carried over; for the studies checked, unresolved V genes explain less than half of this, and the remainder is unexplained. Recorded for this sample are around 67,000 clones; approximately 92% of them occurred a single time. The top ten clones comprise roughly 0.36% of the sample. The material sequenced was T cells isolated from PBMCs. This receptor was obtained from a human donor in good health.

In nucleotide form, the sequence is TGTGCCAGCAGCCCCGACGGGGATAGCAATCAGCCCCAGCATTTT. The encoded protein is CASSPDGDSNQPQHF. Here the chain combines TRBV7-3 and TRBJ1-5; no D gene is confidently identified. The germline V gene provides CDR1 SGHTA and CDR2 FQGTGA. V drops 5 bases and J drops 0 bases, leaving 11 bases in between. Including cysteine and phenylalanine, the CDR3 has 15 amino acids. Solely the CDR3 DNA is kept, with 45 bases framed from the first base.